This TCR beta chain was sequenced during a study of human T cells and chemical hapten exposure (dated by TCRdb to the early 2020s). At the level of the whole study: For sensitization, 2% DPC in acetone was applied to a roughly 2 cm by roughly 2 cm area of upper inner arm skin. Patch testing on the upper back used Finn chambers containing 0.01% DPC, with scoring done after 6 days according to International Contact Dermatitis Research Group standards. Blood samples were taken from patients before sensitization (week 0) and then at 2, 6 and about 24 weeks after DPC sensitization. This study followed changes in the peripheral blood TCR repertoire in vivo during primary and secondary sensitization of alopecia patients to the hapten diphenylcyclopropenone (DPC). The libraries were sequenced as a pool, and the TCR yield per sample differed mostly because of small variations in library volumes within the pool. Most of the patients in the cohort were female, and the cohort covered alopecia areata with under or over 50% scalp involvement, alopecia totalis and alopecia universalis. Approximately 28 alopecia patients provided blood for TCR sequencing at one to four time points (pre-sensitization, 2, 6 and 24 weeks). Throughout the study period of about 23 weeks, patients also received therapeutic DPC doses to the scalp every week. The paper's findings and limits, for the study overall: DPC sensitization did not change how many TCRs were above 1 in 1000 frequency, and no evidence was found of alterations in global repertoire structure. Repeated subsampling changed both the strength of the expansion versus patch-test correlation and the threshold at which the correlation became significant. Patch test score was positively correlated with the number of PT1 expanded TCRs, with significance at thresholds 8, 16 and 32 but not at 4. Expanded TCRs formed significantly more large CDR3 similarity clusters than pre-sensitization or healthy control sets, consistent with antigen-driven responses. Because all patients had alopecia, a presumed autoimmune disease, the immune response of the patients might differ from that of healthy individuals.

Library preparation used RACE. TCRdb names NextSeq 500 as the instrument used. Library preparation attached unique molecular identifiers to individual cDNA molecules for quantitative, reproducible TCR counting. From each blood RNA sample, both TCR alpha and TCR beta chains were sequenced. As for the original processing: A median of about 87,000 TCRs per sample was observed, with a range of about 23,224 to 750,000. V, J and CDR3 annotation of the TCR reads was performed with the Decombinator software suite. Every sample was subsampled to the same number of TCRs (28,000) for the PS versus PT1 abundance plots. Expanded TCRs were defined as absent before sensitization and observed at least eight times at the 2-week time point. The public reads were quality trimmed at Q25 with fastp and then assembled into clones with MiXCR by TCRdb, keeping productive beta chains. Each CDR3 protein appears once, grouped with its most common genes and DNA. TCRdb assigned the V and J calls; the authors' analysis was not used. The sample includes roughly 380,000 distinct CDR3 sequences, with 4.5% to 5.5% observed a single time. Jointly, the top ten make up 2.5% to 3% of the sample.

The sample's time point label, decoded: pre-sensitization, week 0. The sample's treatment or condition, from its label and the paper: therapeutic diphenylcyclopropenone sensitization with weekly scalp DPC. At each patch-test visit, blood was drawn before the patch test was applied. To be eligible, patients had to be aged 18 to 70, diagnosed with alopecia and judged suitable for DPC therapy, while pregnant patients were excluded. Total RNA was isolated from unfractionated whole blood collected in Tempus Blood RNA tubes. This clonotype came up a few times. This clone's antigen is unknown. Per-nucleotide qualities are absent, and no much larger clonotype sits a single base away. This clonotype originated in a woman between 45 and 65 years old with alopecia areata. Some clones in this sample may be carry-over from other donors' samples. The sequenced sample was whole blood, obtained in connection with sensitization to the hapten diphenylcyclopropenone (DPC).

The base sequence is TGTGCCACCAGCATGAGGGGGCGCCGGACTGAAGCTTTCTTT. The encoded protein is CATSMRGRRTEAFF. The chain is encoded by TRBV15 joined to TRBJ1-1, with 7 junctional bases fitting TRBD1. Its CDR3 holds 14 amino acids, cysteine through phenylalanine. The DNA shown is the 42-base CDR3, in frame from base 1. Relative to germline, V is missing 4 bases and J is missing 5 bases, with 7 bases of the junction outside any gene match. For CDR1 and CDR2, the germline V gene (reference sequence) lists LNHNV and YYDKDF. The CDR3, completed at both ends by the reference TRBV15 and TRBJ1-1 genes, gives the full variable domain DAMVIQNPRYQVTQFGKPVTLSCSQTLNHNVMYWYQQKSSQAPKLLFHYYDKDFNNEADTPDNFQSRRPNTSFCFLDIRSPGLGDTAMYLCATSMRGRRTEAFFGQGTRLTVV.